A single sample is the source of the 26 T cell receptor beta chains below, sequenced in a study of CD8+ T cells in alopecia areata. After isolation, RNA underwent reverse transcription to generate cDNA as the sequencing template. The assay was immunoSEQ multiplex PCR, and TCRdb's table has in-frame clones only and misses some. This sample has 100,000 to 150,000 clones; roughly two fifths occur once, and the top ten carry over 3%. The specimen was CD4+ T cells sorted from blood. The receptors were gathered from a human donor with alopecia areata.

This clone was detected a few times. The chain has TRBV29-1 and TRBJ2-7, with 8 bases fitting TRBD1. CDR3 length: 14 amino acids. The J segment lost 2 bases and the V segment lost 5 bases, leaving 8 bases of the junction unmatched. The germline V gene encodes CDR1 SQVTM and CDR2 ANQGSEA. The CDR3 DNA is TGCAGCGTTTTTACAGGGGGGAGTACCTACGAGCAGTACTTC. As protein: CSVFTGGSTYEQYF.

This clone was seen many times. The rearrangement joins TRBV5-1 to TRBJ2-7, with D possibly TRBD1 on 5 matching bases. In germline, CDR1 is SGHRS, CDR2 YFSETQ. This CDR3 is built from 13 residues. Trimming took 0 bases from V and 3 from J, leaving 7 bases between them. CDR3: CASSLGGLYEQYF. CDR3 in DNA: TGCGCCAGCAGCTTGGGGGGCCTCTACGAGCAGTACTTC.

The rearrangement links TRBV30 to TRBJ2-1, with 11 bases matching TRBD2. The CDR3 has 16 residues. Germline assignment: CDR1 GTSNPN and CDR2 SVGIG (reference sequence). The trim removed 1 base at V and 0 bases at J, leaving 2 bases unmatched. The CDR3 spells CAWSGSGRGSYNEQFF. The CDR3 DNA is TGTGCCTGGAGTGGTAGCGGGAGGGGCTCCTACAATGAGCAGTTCTTC.

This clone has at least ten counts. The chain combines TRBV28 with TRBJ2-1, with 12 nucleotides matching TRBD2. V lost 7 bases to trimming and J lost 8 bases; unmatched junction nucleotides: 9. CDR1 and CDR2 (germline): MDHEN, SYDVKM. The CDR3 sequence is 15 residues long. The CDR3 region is CASNPTSGSLDEQFF. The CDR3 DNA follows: TGTGCCAGCAACCCGACTAGCGGGAGCCTCGATGAGCAGTTCTTC.

The CDR3 region has the DNA TGTGCCAGCAGTGCCCGGGCCAGGAGTGAAGCTTTCTTT. Residues: CASSARARSEAFF. The V call is TRBV2, the J call TRBJ1-1, with unresolved D. Per the germline V gene, CDR1 is SNHLY and CDR2 is FYNNEI. This CDR3 is built from 13 residues. V lost 4 bases to trimming and J lost 7 bases, with 13 bases between them.

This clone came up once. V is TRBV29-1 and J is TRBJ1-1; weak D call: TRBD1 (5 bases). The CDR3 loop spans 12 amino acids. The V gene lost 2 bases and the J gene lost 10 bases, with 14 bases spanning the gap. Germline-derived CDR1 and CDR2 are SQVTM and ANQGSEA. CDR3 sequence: CSVEIPGARAFF. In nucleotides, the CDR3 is TGCAGCGTTGAAATCCCCGGGGCGCGAGCTTTCTTT.

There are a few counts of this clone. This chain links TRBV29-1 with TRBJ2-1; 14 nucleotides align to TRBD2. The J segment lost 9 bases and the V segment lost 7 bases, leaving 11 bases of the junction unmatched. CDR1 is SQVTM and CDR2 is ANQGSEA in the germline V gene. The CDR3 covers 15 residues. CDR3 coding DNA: TGCAGCGCCCCGGGGGGACTAGCGGGAGACGTTGAGCAGTTCTTC. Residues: CSAPGGLAGDVEQFF.

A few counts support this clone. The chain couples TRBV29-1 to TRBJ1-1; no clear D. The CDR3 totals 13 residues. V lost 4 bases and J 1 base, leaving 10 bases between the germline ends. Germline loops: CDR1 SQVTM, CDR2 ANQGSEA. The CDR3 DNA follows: TGCAGCGTTGTGGTGGGCGGGAACACTGAAGCTTTCTTT. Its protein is CSVVVGGNTEAFF.

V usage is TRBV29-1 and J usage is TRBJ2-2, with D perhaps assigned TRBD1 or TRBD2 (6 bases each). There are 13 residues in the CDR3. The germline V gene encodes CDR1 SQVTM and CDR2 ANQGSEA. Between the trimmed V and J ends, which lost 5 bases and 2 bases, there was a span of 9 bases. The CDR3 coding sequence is TGCAGCGTTCGGGGGCTTAACACCGGGGAGCTGTTTTTT. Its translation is CSVRGLNTGELFF.

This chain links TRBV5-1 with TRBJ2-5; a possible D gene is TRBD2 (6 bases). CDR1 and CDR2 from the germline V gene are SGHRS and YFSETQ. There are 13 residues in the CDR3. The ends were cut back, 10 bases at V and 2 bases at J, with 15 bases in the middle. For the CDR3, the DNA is TGCGCCTCCACCGGGGGTGGACAAGAGACCCAGTACTTC. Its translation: CASTGGGQETQYF.

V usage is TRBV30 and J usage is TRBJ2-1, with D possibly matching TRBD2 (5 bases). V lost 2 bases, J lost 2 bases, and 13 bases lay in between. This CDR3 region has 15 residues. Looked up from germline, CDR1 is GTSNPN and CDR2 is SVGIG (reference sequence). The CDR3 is CAWSNKVGAYNEQFF. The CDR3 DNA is TGTGCCTGGAGTAACAAGGTGGGAGCCTACAATGAGCAGTTCTTC.

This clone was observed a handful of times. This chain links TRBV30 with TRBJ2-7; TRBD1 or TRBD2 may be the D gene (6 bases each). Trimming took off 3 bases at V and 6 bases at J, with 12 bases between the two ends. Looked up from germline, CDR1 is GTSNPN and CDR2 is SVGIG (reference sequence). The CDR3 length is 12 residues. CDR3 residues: CAWSGGPFEQYF. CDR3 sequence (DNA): TGTGCCTGGAGCGGGGGCCCCTTCGAGCAGTACTTC.

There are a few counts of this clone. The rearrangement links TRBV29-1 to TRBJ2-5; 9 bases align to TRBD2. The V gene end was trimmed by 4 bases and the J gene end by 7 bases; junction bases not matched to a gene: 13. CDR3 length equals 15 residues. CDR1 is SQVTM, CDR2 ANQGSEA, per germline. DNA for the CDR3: TGCAGCGTTGGGACGGGAACTAGCGGGTTTCTGACCCAGTACTTC. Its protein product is CSVGTGTSGFLTQYF. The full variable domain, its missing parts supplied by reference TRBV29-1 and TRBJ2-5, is SAVISQKPSRDICQRGTSLTIQCQVDSQVTMMFWYRQQPGQSLTLIATANQGSEATYESGFVIDKFPISRPNLTFSTLTVSNMSPEDSSIYLCSVGTGTSGFLTQYFGPGTRLLVL.

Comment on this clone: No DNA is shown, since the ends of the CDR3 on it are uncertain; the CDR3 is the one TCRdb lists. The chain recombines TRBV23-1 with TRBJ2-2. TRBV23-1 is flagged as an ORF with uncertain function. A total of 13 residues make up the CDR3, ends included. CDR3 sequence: CASKGGETGSCFF.

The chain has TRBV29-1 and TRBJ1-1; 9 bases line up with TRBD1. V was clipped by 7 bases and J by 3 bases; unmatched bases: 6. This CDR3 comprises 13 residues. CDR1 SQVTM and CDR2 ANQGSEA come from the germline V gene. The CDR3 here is CSGERQGDTEAFF. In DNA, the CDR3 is TGCAGCGGGGAAAGACAGGGGGACACTGAAGCTTTCTTT.

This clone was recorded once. CDR3 coding DNA: TGCGCCAGCAGCGTGACCGGAGACAGTAACTATGGCTACACCTTC. Protein product: CASSVTGDSNYGYTF. The gene calls are TRBV5-1 and TRBJ1-2, with TRBD1 as a possible D gene (5 bases). From germline, CDR1 is SGHRS and CDR2 YFSETQ. The CDR3 is made up of 15 amino acids. V lost 4 bases to trimming and J lost 1 base, with 14 bases between them.

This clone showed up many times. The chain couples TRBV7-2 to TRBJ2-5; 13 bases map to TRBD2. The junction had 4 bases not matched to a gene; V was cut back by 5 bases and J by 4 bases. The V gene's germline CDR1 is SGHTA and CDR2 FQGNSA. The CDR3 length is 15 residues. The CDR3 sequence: CASSRTSGGAETQYF. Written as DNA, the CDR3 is TGTGCCAGCAGCCGCACTAGCGGGGGGGCAGAGACCCAGTACTTC.

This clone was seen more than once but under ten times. This chain's CDR3 is CASSLGAGQETQYF. CDR3 DNA: TGCGCCAGCAGCTTGGGGGCAGGGCAAGAGACCCAGTACTTC. This sequence joins TRBV5-1 and TRBJ2-5, with D perhaps matching TRBD1 (5 bases). Trimming left V 0 bases short and J 2 bases short, with 8 bases between. Germline CDR1 SGHRS, CDR2 YFSETQ. The CDR3 loop spans 14 amino acids.

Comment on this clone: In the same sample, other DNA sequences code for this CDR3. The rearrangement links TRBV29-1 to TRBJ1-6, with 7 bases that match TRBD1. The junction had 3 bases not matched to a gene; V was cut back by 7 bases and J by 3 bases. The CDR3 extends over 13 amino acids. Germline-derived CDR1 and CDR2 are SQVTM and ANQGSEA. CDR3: CSARQGYNSPLHF. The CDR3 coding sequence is TGCAGCGCCCGACAGGGCTATAATTCACCCCTCCACTTT. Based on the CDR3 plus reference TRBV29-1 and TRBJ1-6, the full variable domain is SAVISQKPSRDICQRGTSLTIQCQVDSQVTMMFWYRQQPGQSLTLIATANQGSEATYESGFVIDKFPISRPNLTFSTLTVSNMSPEDSSIYLCSARQGYNSPLHFGNGTRLTVT.

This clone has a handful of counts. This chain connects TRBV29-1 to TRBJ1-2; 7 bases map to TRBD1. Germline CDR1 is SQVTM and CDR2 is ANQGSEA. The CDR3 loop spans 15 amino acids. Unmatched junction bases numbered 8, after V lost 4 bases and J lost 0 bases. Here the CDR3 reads CSVGDRAETNYGYTF. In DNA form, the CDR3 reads TGCAGCGTTGGAGACAGGGCCGAAACTAACTATGGCTACACCTTC.

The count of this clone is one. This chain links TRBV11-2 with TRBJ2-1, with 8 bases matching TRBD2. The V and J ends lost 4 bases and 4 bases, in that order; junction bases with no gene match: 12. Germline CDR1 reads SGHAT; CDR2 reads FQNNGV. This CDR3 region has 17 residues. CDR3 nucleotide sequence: TGTGCCAGCAGCTGGGGGGTACTAGCGGTGAGTTACAATGAGCAGTTCTTC. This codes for CASSWGVLAVSYNEQFF.

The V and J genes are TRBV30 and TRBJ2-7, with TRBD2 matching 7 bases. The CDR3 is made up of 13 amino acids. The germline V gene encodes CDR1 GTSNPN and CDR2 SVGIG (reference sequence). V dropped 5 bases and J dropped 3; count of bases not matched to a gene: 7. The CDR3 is CAWQLANLYEQYF. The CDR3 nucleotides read TGTGCCTGGCAACTAGCGAACCTCTACGAGCAGTACTTC.

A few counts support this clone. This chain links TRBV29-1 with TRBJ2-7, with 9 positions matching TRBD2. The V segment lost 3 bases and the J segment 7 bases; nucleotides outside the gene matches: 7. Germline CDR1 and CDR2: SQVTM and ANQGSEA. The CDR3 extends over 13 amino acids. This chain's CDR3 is CSVDAVLAGEQYF. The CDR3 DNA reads TGCAGCGTTGATGCGGTGCTAGCGGGGGAGCAGTACTTC.

CDR3 nucleotides: TGCAGCGTTGTCAACTCTGGGGCCAACGTCCTGACTTTC. Its translation is CSVVNSGANVLTF. The chain couples TRBV29-1 to TRBJ2-6; no clear D gene. Between the trimmed V and J ends, which lost 4 bases and 0 bases, there was a span of 4 bases. This CDR3 is 13 amino acids long. Looked up from germline, CDR1 is SQVTM and CDR2 is ANQGSEA.

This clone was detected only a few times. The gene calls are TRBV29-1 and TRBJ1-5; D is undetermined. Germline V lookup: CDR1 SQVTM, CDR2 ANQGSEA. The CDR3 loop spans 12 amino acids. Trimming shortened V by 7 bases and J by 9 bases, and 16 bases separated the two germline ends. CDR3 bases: TGCAGCGCCGGCCCAGCCGAGGGGCCCCAGCATTTT. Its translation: CSAGPAEGPQHF.

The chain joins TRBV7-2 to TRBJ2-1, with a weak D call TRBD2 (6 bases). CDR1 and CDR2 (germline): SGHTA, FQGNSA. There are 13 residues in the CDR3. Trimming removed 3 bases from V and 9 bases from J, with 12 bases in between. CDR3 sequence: CASSLDYTSEQFF. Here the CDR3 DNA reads TGTGCCAGCAGCTTGGACTACACTAGTGAGCAGTTCTTC.